This TCR beta chain emerged from a study of control samples from healthy donors and cancer patients. Repertoires were generated with immunoSEQ multiplex PCR, while TCRdb's copy carries only in-frame clones and drops some. The sample holds 150,000 to 200,000 clones, about 86% seen once. This CDR3 spans 15 amino acids. V lost 4 bases and J lost 4; bases outside the gene matches: 7. Germline V gives CDR1 SEHNR, CDR2 FQNEAQ (reference sequence). The sequenced material came from blood. J is TRBJ1-1 and V is TRBV7-9; 9 bases are shared with TRBD1. The source of this sequence is a woman aged 25 to 39 in good health. The CDR3 reads CASSSRQGEGTEAFF. The CDR3 nucleotides read TGTGCCAGCAGCTCTAGACAGGGGGAAGGCACTGAAGCTTTCTTT.